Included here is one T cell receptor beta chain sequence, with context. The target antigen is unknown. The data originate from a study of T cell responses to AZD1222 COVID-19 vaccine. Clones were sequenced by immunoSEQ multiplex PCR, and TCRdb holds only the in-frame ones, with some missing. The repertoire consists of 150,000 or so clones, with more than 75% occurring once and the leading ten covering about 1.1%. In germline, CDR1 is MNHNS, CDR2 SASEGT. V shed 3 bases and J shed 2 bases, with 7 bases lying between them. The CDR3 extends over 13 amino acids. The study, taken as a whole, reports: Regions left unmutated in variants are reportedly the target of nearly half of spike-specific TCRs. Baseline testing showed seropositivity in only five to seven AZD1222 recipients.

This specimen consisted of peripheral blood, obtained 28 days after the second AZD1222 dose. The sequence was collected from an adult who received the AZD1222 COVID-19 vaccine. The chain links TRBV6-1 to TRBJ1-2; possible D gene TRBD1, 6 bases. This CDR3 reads CASSDTGNYGYTF. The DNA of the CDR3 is TGTGCCAGCAGTGACACAGGGAACTATGGCTACACCTTC.